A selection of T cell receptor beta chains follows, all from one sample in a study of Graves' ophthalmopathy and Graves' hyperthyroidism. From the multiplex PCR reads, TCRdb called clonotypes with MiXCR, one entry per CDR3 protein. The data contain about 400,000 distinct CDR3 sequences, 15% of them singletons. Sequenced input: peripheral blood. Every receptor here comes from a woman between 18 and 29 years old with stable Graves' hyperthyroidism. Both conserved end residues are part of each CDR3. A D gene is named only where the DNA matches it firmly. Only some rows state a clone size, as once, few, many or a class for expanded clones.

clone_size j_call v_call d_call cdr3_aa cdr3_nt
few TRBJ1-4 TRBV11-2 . CASSLWSLLATNEKLFF TGTGCCAGCAGCTTATGGAGCCTCCTTGCAACTAATGAAAAACTGTTTTTT
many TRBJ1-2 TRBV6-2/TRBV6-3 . CASSYLETATNYGYTF TGTGCCAGCAGTTACCTGGAGACAGCAACGAACTATGGCTACACCTTC
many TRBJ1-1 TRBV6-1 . CASSGRVNTEAFF TGTGCCAGCAGTGGCAGGGTGAACACTGAAGCTTTCTTT
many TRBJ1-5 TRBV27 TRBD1 CASSLFGTGDSNQPQHF TGTGCCAGCAGTTTATTCGGGACAGGGGATAGCAATCAGCCCCAGCATTTT
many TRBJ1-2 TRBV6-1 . CASSQPLWGAQNYGYTF TGTGCCAGCAGTCAACCCCTCTGGGGGGCACAGAACTATGGCTACACCTTC
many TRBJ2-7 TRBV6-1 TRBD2 CASSGDSGGNPSEQYF TGTGCCAGCAGTGGTGATAGCGGGGGGAATCCTTCAGAGCAGTACTTC
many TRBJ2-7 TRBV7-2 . CASSLAPSEPTPYEQYF TGTGCCAGCAGCTTAGCGCCAAGCGAACCGACCCCCTACGAGCAGTACTTC
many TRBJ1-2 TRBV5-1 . CASSRKNYGYTF TGCGCCAGCAGTCGAAAGAACTATGGCTACACCTTC
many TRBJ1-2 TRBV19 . CASSTTGAAYGYTF TGTGCCAGTAGTACCACGGGAGCCGCCTATGGCTACACCTTC
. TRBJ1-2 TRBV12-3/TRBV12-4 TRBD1 CASRPRDRERANYGYTF TGTGCCAGCAGACCCCGGGACAGGGAACGAGCTAACTATGGCTACACCTTC
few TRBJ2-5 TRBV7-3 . CASSLTPSSETQYF TGTGCCAGCAGCTTAACCCCGAGTAGCGAGACCCAGTACTTC
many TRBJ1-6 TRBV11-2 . CASRLTGLNSPLHF TGTGCCAGCAGACTTACAGGGTTAAATTCACCCCTCCACTTT
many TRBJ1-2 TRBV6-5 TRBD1 CASSYSGQNYGYTF TGTGCCAGCAGTTATTCGGGACAGAACTATGGCTACACCTTC
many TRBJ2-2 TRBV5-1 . CASSLGNPNTGELFF TGCGCCAGCAGCTTGGGAAACCCGAACACCGGGGAGCTGTTTTTT
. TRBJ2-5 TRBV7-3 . CASSATGLQETQYF TGTGCCAGCAGCGCTACCGGGCTACAAGAGACCCAGTACTTC
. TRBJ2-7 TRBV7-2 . CASSGTRSGEQYF TGTGCCAGCAGCGGCACGCGTTCGGGGGAGCAGTACTTC
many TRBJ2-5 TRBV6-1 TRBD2 CAIGALAGVETQYF TGTGCCATTGGTGCGCTAGCGGGGGTGGAGACCCAGTACTTC
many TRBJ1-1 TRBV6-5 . CASSSPGGRTEAFF TGTGCCAGCAGTTCCCCGGGGGGGCGGACTGAAGCTTTCTTT
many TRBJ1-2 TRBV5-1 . CASSLEPSNYGYTF TGCGCCAGCAGCTTGGAACCGTCTAACTATGGCTACACCTTC
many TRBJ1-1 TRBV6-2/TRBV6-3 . CASSYSTGQANTEAFF TGTGCCAGCAGTTACTCGACAGGCCAGGCGAACACTGAAGCTTTCTTT
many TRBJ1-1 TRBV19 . CASFLGEAFF TGTGCCAGTTTTCTCGGTGAAGCTTTCTTT
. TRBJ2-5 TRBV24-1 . CATSGFQGGTQYF TGTGCCACCAGTGGGTTCCAGGGAGGGACCCAGTACTTC
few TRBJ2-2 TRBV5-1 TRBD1 CASSPTGGEKTGELFF TGCGCCAGCAGCCCGACAGGGGGCGAGAAAACCGGGGAGCTGTTTTTT
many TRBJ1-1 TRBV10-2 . CASRDQGDTEAFF TGCGCCAGCAGAGACCAGGGAGACACTGAAGCTTTCTTT
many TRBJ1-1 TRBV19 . CASSIDIMRAGAFF TGTGCCAGTAGTATCGATATAATGCGGGCAGGAGCTTTCTTT
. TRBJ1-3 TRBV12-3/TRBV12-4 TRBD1 CASSLFHRGVGNTTYF TGTGCCAGCAGTTTATTCCACAGGGGGGTTGGAAACACCACATATTTT
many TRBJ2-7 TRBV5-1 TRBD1 CASSLTGQGWDEQYF TGCGCCAGCAGCTTGACGGGACAGGGGTGGGACGAGCAGTACTTC
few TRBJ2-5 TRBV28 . CASSRRNDGRRHSTQYF TGTGCCAGCAGTCGACGAAACGACGGCCGCCGTCATTCGACCCAGTACTTC
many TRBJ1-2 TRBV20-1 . CSARELDWTNYGYTF TGCAGTGCTAGAGAGTTAGACTGGACTAACTATGGCTACACCTTC
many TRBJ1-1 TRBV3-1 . CASSQELFWRFDTEAFF TGTGCCAGCAGCCAAGAGCTTTTCTGGCGGTTTGACACTGAAGCTTTCTTT
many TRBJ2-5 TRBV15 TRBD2 CATSRDLGRGGLETQYF TGTGCCACCAGCAGAGATCTGGGGCGGGGGGGCCTAGAGACCCAGTACTTC
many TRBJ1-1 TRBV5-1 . CASSTGYTEAFF TGCGCCAGTTCAACAGGGTACACTGAAGCTTTCTTT
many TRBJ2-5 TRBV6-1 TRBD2 CASSPGTSGGTQYF TGTGCCAGCAGTCCAGGGACTAGCGGAGGGACCCAGTACTTC
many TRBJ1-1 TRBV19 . CASSLGGGVLNTEAFF TGTGCCAGTAGTCTCGGGGGAGGAGTTCTGAACACTGAAGCTTTCTTT
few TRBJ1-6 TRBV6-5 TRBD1 CASSYLQGFRDNSPLHF TGTGCCAGCAGTTACTTACAGGGGTTTCGCGATAATTCACCCCTCCACTTT
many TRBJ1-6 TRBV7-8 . CASSLVGLSAGSPLHF TGTGCCAGCAGCTTAGTTGGGCTCTCGGCTGGTTCACCCCTCCACTTT
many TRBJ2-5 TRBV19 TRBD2 CASSSHSGGDETQYF TGTGCCAGTAGTTCCCATAGCGGGGGGGATGAGACCCAGTACTTC
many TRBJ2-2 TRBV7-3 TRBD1 CASSTTGPGELFF TGTGCCAGCAGCACGACAGGGCCCGGGGAGCTGTTTTTT
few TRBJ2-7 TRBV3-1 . CASSQVDGGEQYF TGTGCCAGCAGCCAAGTGGACGGGGGCGAGCAGTACTTC
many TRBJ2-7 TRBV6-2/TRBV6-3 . CASSSLLHSYEQYF TGTGCCAGCAGTTCCTTACTACACAGCTACGAGCAGTACTTC
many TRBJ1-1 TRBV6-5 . CASSNLDNTEAFF TGTGCCAGCTCAAATCTCGATAACACTGAAGCTTTCTTT
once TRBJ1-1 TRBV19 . CASSIGQTDTEAFF TGTGCCAGTAGTATTGGTCAGACCGACACTGAAGCTTTCTTT
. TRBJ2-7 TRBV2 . CASSTYRTIYEQYF TGTGCCAGCAGTACCTACAGAACTATCTACGAGCAGTACTTC
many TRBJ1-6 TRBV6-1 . CASHNAGDNSPLHF TGTGCCAGCCATAACGCAGGTGATAATTCACCCCTCCACTTT
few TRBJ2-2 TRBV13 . CASSQQGSNTGELFF TGTGCCAGCAGCCAACAGGGTTCGAACACCGGGGAGCTGTTTTTT
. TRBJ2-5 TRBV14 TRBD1 CASSQAGTVYQETQYF TGTGCCAGCAGCCAAGCCGGGACAGTGTATCAAGAGACCCAGTACTTC
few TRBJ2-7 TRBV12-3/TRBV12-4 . CASSLGPTGSYEQYF TGTGCCAGCAGTTTAGGGCCCACCGGCTCCTACGAGCAGTACTTC
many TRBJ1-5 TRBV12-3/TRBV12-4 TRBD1 CASSRDRVNQPQHF TGTGCCAGCAGCCGGGACAGGGTCAATCAGCCCCAGCATTTT
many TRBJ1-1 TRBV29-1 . CSVERPTEAFF TGCAGCGTTGAACGGCCCACTGAAGCTTTCTTT
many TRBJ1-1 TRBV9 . CASSVALNMNTEAFF TGTGCCAGCAGCGTAGCTCTCAACATGAACACTGAAGCTTTCTTT
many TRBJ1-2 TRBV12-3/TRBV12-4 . CASSFEKNYGYTF TGTGCCAGCAGTTTTGAGAAGAACTATGGCTACACCTTC
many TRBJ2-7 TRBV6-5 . CASSYGGLPSYEQYF TGTGCCAGCAGTTACGGGGGTCTACCGTCCTACGAGCAGTACTTC
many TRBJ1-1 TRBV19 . CASIGRWYTEAFF TGTGCCAGTATAGGGAGATGGTACACTGAAGCTTTCTTT